This T cell receptor (beta chain) was profiled in a study of vaccination and CD4 T cells after COVID-19. CD4+ T cells that had been cultured provided DNA sequenced with the Oncomine TCR Beta short-read assay. TCRdb analysed the PCR reads with MiXCR anew, one entry per CDR3 protein. The table lists 9,000 to 15,000 distinct CDR3 sequences, around a third of them singletons, with approximately 30% in the top ten. Trimming cost V 0 bases and J 10 bases, with 6 bases left between them. Looked up from germline, CDR1 is WSHSY and CDR2 is SAAADI. CDR3 length: 11 residues. The treatment was: roughly ten-day PBMC culture with coronavirus spike peptide pools or control peptides (ViraFEST assay). On this clonotype: The target antigen is unknown.

The sample consisted of CD4+ T cells from blood, cultured in vitro, taken before SARS-CoV-2 vaccination. This rearrangement joins TRBV10-2 to TRBJ1-1; D not certain. The receptor was isolated from a human donor who received a COVID-19 vaccine. The CDR3 spells CASSESGAAFF. CDR3 bases: TGCGCCAGCAGTGAGTCGGGAGCAGCTTTCTTT.